Shown below are 24 T cell receptor beta chains from a single sample sequenced in a study of blood T cell repertoires in COVID-19. Sequenced by immunoSEQ multiplex PCR; TCRdb stores in-frame clones only, minus some. Among 350,000 to 500,000 clones listed, 85% to 90% were seen once. The source material was peripheral blood. Receptors originate from a man aged 18-30 years with COVID-19, enrolled during active disease.

This sequence joins TRBV18 and TRBJ2-2, with D possibly matching TRBD1 (5 bases). This CDR3 contains 15 residues. The germline V gene encodes CDR1 KGHSH and CDR2 LQKENI. Trimming took 4 bases from V and 2 from J, leaving 11 bases between them. The CDR3 DNA follows: TGTGCCAGCTCACGTCCGACAGACAACACCGGGGAGCTGTTTTTT. Protein sequence: CASSRPTDNTGELFF.

This chain connects TRBV4-1 to TRBJ2-7, with 9 bases aligning to TRBD2. The CDR3 runs 17 residues. Germline V gene lookup returns CDR1 MGHRA and CDR2 YSYEKL. V was pared by 0 bases and J by 6 bases, with 12 bases of the junction left unmatched. CDR3 residues: CASSQEETSGDSGEQYF. The CDR3 bases are TGCGCCAGCAGCCAAGAAGAGACTAGCGGAGATTCCGGCGAGCAGTACTTC.

The J gene is TRBJ2-7, the V gene TRBV6-1; D is perhaps TRBD1 (5 bases). The V and J ends lost 1 base and 6 bases respectively, with 13 bases between them. The CDR3 loop spans 14 amino acids. The germline V gene has CDR1 MNHNS and CDR2 SASEGT. CDR3 residues: CASSEGPGQGEQYF. Written as DNA, the CDR3 is TGTGCCAGCAGTGAAGGACCTGGGCAGGGCGAGCAGTACTTC.

The chain uses TRBV19 and TRBJ1-1, with 8 bases matching TRBD1. Germline V gives CDR1 LNHDA, CDR2 SQIVND (reference sequence). Unmatched junction bases numbered 7, after V lost 6 bases and J lost 1 base. CDR3 size: 15 residues. The CDR3 protein is CASRTDRDGNTEAFF. CDR3 nucleotides: TGTGCCAGTAGAACGGACAGGGACGGGAACACTGAAGCTTTCTTT.

This CDR3 reads CASNTGLAGETQYF. CDR3 coding DNA: TGTGCCAGCAACACGGGACTAGCCGGCGAGACCCAGTACTTC. This chain joins TRBV11-2 and TRBJ2-5; 9 nucleotides agree with TRBD2. The CDR3 runs to 14 residues. Losses at the gene ends were 7 bases for V and 5 bases for J; bases not matched to a gene: 8. Germline V gives CDR1 SGHAT, CDR2 FQNNGV.

The table lists this clone with a count of one. The chain recombines TRBV11-2 with TRBJ2-5; perhaps TRBD1 as D (6 bases). There are 13 residues in the CDR3. The V gene lost 2 bases and the J gene lost 5 bases, with 9 bases spanning the gap. CDR1 and CDR2 from the germline V gene are SGHAT and FQNNGV. CDR3: CASSLTGRETQYF. In DNA, the CDR3 is TGTGCCAGCAGCTTAACAGGGCGGGAGACCCAGTACTTC.

CDR3 sequence reads: CANANEGGSYNEQFF. CDR3 nucleotide sequence: TGTGCCAACGCAAACGAGGGAGGCTCCTACAATGAGCAGTTCTTC. This chain connects TRBV2 to TRBJ2-1, with D possibly matching TRBD2 (6 bases). The V end was cut by 10 bases, the J end by 0 bases, with 16 bases between. From germline, CDR1 is SNHLY and CDR2 FYNNEI. The CDR3 spans 15 residues.

A single count supports this clone. This sequence joins TRBV12-3 or TRBV12-4 and TRBJ2-3, with TRBD1 as a possible D gene (6 bases). This CDR3 is built from 12 residues. V was cut by 6 bases and J by 4 bases, with 8 bases left in between. The CDR3 spells CASRQGPDTQYF. The CDR3 bases are TGTGCCAGCAGACAGGGCCCAGATACGCAGTATTTT.

In its sample, this clone was seen a few times. This sequence joins TRBV2 and TRBJ2-3, with D unresolved. The CDR3 has 15 residues. Germline V gene data show CDR1 as SNHLY and CDR2 as FYNNEI. Trimming shortened V by 4 bases and J by 0 bases, and 11 bases separated the two germline ends. CDR3 sequence (DNA): TGTGCCAGCAGTGCCCGGGTAACTAGCACAGATACGCAGTATTTT. The encoded protein is CASSARVTSTDTQYF.

This chain links TRBV23-1 with TRBJ1-1; TRBD1 agrees at 7 bases. TRBV23-1 is marked as an open reading frame, function uncertain. The CDR3 runs 15 residues. The V segment lost 10 bases and the J segment 1 base; nucleotides outside the gene matches: 12. Here the CDR3 DNA reads TGCGCCACCATCGACCGACAGGGACGGAACACTGAAGCTTTCTTT. This sequence encodes CATIDRQGRNTEAFF.

This chain joins TRBV24-1 and TRBJ2-7, with D perhaps matching TRBD2 (6 bases). The germline V gene has CDR1 KGHDR and CDR2 SFDVKD. Trimming removed 3 bases at V and 0 bases at J, with 8 bases between. CDR3 size: 14 residues. The CDR3 loop is CATSDAGLSYEQYF. The CDR3, as DNA: TGTGCCACCAGTGATGCGGGACTCTCCTACGAGCAGTACTTC.

Notes on this clone: The identical CDR3 is also encoded by other nucleotide sequences in the sample. This chain joins TRBV12-3 or TRBV12-4 and TRBJ2-7, with a tentative D call TRBD1 (5 bases). The CDR3 loop spans 12 amino acids. Trimming took 5 bases from V and 6 from J, leaving 11 bases between them. The CDR3 spells CASSPQGSEQYF. CDR3 nucleotide sequence: TGTGCCAGCAGTCCTCAGGGCTCCGAGCAGTACTTC.

The chain combines TRBV6-5 with TRBJ2-1, with TRBD1 as a possible D gene (6 bases). V was shortened by 2 bases and J by 6 bases, with 11 bases between the two germline ends. CDR1 is MNHEY, CDR2 SVGAGI, per germline. The length of the CDR3 is 14 residues. The CDR3 sequence: CASSYLGHVNEQFF. DNA of the CDR3: TGTGCCAGCAGTTACCTGGGACACGTCAATGAGCAGTTCTTC.

This chain uses TRBV5-5 with TRBJ2-5; 12 bases line up with TRBD1. With V trimmed by 1 base and J by 4 bases, 8 bases remained unmatched. CDR1 is SGHKS, CDR2 YYEKEE, per germline (reference sequence). The CDR3 loop spans 17 amino acids. The CDR3 loop reads CASSLRDRDRGRETQYF. The CDR3 DNA sequence: TGTGCCAGCAGCTTGAGAGACCGGGACAGGGGGCGAGAGACCCAGTACTTC.

The chain links TRBV2 to TRBJ2-2, with 7 bases fitting TRBD2. CDR1 and CDR2 (germline): SNHLY, FYNNEI. The CDR3 sequence is 15 residues long. Trimming at V came to 6 bases and at J to 0 bases, leaving 4 bases not matched to a gene. CDR3 residues: CASRASGTNTGELFF. CDR3 coding DNA: TGTGCCAGCAGGGCTAGCGGCACGAACACCGGGGAGCTGTTTTTT.

The gene calls are TRBV19 and TRBJ2-2, with TRBD1 identical over 7 bases. The V gene's germline CDR1 is LNHDA and CDR2 SQIVND (reference sequence). Trimming removed 8 bases from V and 3 bases from J; junction bases left unmatched: 15. CDR3 length: 17 amino acids. CDR3 protein: CASRDLKQGTYTGELFF. In DNA, the CDR3 is TGTGCCAGTCGCGACCTCAAACAGGGGACGTACACCGGGGAGCTGTTTTTT. The full variable domain, with the rest looked up from reference TRBV19 and TRBJ2-2, is DGGITQSPKYLFRKEGQNVTLSCEQNLNHDAMYWYRQDPGQGLRLIYYSQIVNDFQKGDIAEGYSVSREKKESFPLTVTSAQKNPTAFYLCASRDLKQGTYTGELFFGEGSRLTVL.

This sequence joins TRBV30 and TRBJ2-1; 7 nucleotides agree with TRBD2. There are 14 residues in the CDR3. Germline V gene data show CDR1 as GTSNPN and CDR2 as SVGIG (reference sequence). J gave up 6 bases and V 2 bases, and 7 bases lay outside the gene matches. The CDR3 region is CAWSWGRAPNEQFF. DNA for the CDR3: TGTGCCTGGAGTTGGGGGAGGGCCCCCAATGAGCAGTTCTTC.

This clone was observed a single time. The rearrangement links TRBV4-1 to TRBJ1-1; D unresolved. V dropped 1 base and J dropped 0 bases, with 3 bases sitting between them. CDR1 MGHRA and CDR2 YSYEKL come from the germline V gene. The CDR3 is 13 amino acids. The CDR3 loop is CASSQAVNTEAFF. Here the CDR3 DNA reads TGCGCCAGCAGCCAAGCAGTGAACACTGAAGCTTTCTTT.

This clone was counted a single time. V and J are TRBV2 and TRBJ1-4; D not certain. The V gene lost 6 bases and the J gene lost 5 bases, with 10 bases spanning the gap. Per the germline V gene, CDR1 is SNHLY and CDR2 is FYNNEI. The CDR3 extends over 13 amino acids. CDR3 nucleotides: TGTGCCAGCAGGGCGGGGAACAATGAAAAACTGTTTTTT. Protein sequence: CASRAGNNEKLFF.

The CDR3 here is CSVAAEGRLGGELFF. DNA for the CDR3: TGCAGCGTTGCGGCGGAGGGAAGGTTAGGCGGGGAGCTGTTTTTT. The chain recombines TRBV29-1 with TRBJ2-2, with D perhaps TRBD2 (6 bases). The CDR3 contains 15 residues. V shed 4 bases and J shed 7 bases, with 19 bases lying between them. Per germline, CDR1 SQVTM and CDR2 ANQGSEA.

The V call is TRBV5-4, the J call TRBJ2-5, with D tentatively TRBD2 (6 bases). The CDR3 loop spans 13 amino acids. The V gene lost 0 bases and the J gene lost 5 bases, with 8 bases spanning the gap. Germline V gives CDR1 SGHNT, CDR2 YYREEE (reference sequence). Here the CDR3 reads CASSLAAGETQYF. The CDR3 DNA sequence: TGTGCCAGCAGCTTGGCCGCGGGGGAGACCCAGTACTTC. The full variable domain, its missing parts supplied by reference TRBV5-4 and TRBJ2-5, is ETGVTQSPTHLIKTRGQQVTLRCSSQSGHNTVSWYQQALGQGPQFIFQYYREEENGRGNFPPRFSGLQFPNYSSELNVNALELDDSALYLCASSLAAGETQYFGPGTRLLVL.

V and J are TRBV9 and TRBJ2-2, with TRBD2 matching over 7 bases. With V trimmed by 0 bases and J by 6 bases, 8 bases remained unmatched. The CDR3 sequence is 16 residues long. Germline values: CDR1 SGDLS, CDR2 YYNGEE. The CDR3 sequence: CASSVGGLVGSGELFF. The CDR3 DNA reads TGTGCCAGCAGCGTAGGCGGACTAGTTGGCTCCGGGGAGCTGTTTTTT. Variable domain in full (rest from reference TRBV9 and TRBJ2-2): DSGVTQTPKHLITATGQRVTLRCSPRSGDLSVYWYQQSLDQGLQFLIQYYNGEERAKGNILERFSAQQFPDLHSELNLSSLELGDSALYFCASSVGGLVGSGELFFGEGSRLTVL.

The rearrangement joins TRBV4-1 to TRBJ1-2; D not certain. Germline V CDR1 and CDR2: MGHRA, YSYEKL. This CDR3 contains 15 residues. Trimming removed 0 bases at V and 5 bases at J, with 13 bases between. CDR3: CASSQEKDMGYGYTF. In nucleotides, the CDR3 is TGCGCCAGCAGCCAAGAGAAAGACATGGGTTATGGCTACACCTTC.

In its sample, this clone was seen once. The chain combines TRBV24-1 with TRBJ2-3; D not resolved. The CDR3 runs 12 residues. CDR1 and CDR2 (germline): KGHDR, SFDVKD. Trimming left V 6 bases short and J 7 bases short, with 10 bases between. In DNA form, the CDR3 reads TGTGCCACCAGTAAGTCCGAGTATACGCAGTATTTT. The encoded protein is CATSKSEYTQYF.